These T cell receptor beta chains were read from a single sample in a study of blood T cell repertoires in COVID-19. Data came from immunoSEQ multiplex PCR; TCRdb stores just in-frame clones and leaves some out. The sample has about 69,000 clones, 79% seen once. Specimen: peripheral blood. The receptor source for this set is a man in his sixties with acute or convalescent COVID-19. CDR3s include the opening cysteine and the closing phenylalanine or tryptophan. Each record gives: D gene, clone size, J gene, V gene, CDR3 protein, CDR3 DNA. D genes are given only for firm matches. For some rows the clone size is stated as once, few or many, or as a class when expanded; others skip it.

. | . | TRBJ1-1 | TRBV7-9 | CASRIDRYEAFF | TGTGCCAGCAGGATAGACAGGTATGAAGCTTTCTTT
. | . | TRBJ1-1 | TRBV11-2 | CASSPRGNTEAFF | TGTGCCAGCAGTCCAAGGGGGAACACTGAAGCTTTCTTT
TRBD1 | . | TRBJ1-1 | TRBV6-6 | CASSYATGEGTEAFF | TGTGCCAGCAGTTACGCGACAGGGGAGGGAACTGAAGCTTTCTTT
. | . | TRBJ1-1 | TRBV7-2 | CASSSIWTAMNTEAFF | TGTGCCAGCAGCTCTATTTGGACAGCCATGAACACTGAAGCTTTCTTT
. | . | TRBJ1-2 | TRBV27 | CASSSLQGNYGYTF | TGTGCCAGCAGTTCACTACAGGGAAACTATGGCTACACCTTC
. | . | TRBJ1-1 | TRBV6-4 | CASSASQGVGTEAFF | TGTGCCAGCAGTGCCTCACAGGGAGTGGGCACTGAAGCTTTCTTT
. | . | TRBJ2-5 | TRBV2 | CASGGGGRYEETQYF | TGTGCCAGCGGGGGGGGCGGAAGATATGAAGAGACCCAGTACTTC
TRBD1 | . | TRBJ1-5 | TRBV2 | CASSGQGRRSNQPQHF | TGTGCCAGCAGTGGACAGGGGAGACGAAGCAATCAGCCCCAGCATTTT
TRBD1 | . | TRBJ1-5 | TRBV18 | CASSPRQGAGQPQHF | TGTGCCAGCTCACCACGCCAGGGGGCTGGTCAGCCCCAGCATTTT
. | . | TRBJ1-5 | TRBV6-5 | CASSPFCCNQPQHF | TGTGCCAGCAGCCCGTTTTGTTGCAATCAGCCCCAGCATTTT
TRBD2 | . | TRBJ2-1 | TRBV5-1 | CASSYPPGLAGPSSYNEQFF | TGCGCCAGCAGCTATCCACCGGGACTAGCGGGGCCGAGCTCCTACAATGAGCAGTTCTTC
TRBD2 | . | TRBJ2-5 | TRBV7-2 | CASSLLAGGETQYF | TGTGCCAGCAGCTTACTAGCGGGGGGTGAGACCCAGTACTTC
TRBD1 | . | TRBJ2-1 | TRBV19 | CASSLDRAGYNEQFF | TGTGCCAGTAGCCTAGACAGGGCCGGCTACAATGAGCAGTTCTTC
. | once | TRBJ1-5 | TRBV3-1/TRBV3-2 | CASSQEDDRRNSNQPQHF | TGTGCCAGCAGCCAAGAGGATGACAGACGAAATAGCAATCAGCCCCAGCATTTT
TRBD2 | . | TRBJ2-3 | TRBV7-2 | CASSLGGGADTQYF | TGTGCCAGCAGCCTTGGCGGGGGGGCGGATACGCAGTATTTT
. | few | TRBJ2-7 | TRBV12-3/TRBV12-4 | CASARRTYEQYF | TGTGCCAGCGCTAGGAGGACCTACGAGCAGTACTTC
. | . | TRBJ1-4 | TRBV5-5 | CASSLTEKLFF | TGTGCCAGCAGCTTGACAGAAAAACTGTTTTTT
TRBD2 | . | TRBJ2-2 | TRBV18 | CASSPSGGTGELFF | TGTGCCAGCTCACCCAGCGGGGGGACCGGGGAGCTGTTTTTT
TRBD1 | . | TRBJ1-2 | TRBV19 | CASRPGTGEDYGYTF | TGTGCCAGTAGACCCGGGACAGGGGAGGACTATGGCTACACCTTC
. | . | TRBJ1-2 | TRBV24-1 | CATSGGRALTF | TGTGCCACCAGTGGGGGCAGGGCGCTTACCTTC
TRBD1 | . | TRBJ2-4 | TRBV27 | CASSSRPPNTGQGRDIQYF | TGTGCCAGCAGTTCCAGACCTCCTAATACCGGACAGGGACGGGACATTCAGTACTTC
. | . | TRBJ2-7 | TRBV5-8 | CASNTQASPNYEQYF | TGTGCCAGCAATACACAAGCGAGCCCGAACTACGAGCAGTACTTC